The 9 T cell receptor beta chains below all came from one sample that was sequenced in a study of cytomegalovirus exposure and HLA in healthy donors (dated by TCRdb to 2016 to 2017). The method behind the library was the immunoSEQ multiplex PCR assay. A mixture of 60 forward primers for TCR Vbeta segments and 13 reverse primers for TCR Jbeta segments was used in the multiplex PCR. TCRdb retrieved this table from immuneACCESS and kept in-frame rearrangements only. Not all clones are present; in checked studies, unresolved V genes account for under half, and no reason is known for the remainder. Within this sample are under 200,000 clones, with 75% to 90% of them counted one time only. The ten largest clonotypes hold around 2% of the sample. The sample was PBMCs. These receptors were taken from a human donor in good health.

The chain recombines TRBV15 with TRBJ2-3; TRBD2 agrees at 10 bases. V was pared by 0 bases and J by 0 bases, with 6 bases of the junction left unmatched. The CDR3 totals 18 residues. CDR1 and CDR2 from the germline V gene are LNHNV and YYDKDF (reference sequence). This CDR3 is CATSRDSGGKSSTDTQYF. In DNA form, the CDR3 reads TGTGCCACCAGCAGAGATAGCGGGGGGAAATCTAGCACAGATACGCAGTATTTT.

The chain employs TRBV9 and TRBJ2-5; 7 positions match TRBD1. Per the germline V gene, CDR1 is SGDLS and CDR2 is YYNGEE. The CDR3 has 16 amino acids. V shed 3 bases and J 4 bases; nucleotides not matched to a gene: 12. CDR3 sequence reads: CASSGTGTVDPETQYF. The DNA for the CDR3 is TGTGCCAGCAGCGGAACCGGGACAGTAGATCCAGAGACCCAGTACTTC.

The CDR3 loop reads CASSVGRGETQYF. In nucleotides, the CDR3 is TGTGCCAGCAGCGTAGGCCGGGGAGAGACCCAGTACTTC. The chain combines TRBV9 with TRBJ2-5; a weak D match, TRBD2 (5 bases). The CDR3 consists of 13 residues. V was pared by 0 bases and J by 4 bases, with 7 bases between. In germline, CDR1 is SGDLS, CDR2 YYNGEE. Drawing the rest from reference TRBV9 and TRBJ2-5, the complete variable domain is DSGVTQTPKHLITATGQRVTLRCSPRSGDLSVYWYQQSLDQGLQFLIQYYNGEERAKGNILERFSAQQFPDLHSELNLSSLELGDSALYFCASSVGRGETQYFGPGTRLLVL.

This sequence joins TRBV15 and TRBJ1-1; D gene unclear. V gave up 0 bases and J gave up 0 bases, with 8 bases separating them. The CDR3 is made up of 15 amino acids. Germline V gene lookup returns CDR1 LNHNV and CDR2 YYDKDF (reference sequence). CDR3 DNA sequence: TGTGCCACCAGCAGAGAAGCGTTAATGAACACTGAAGCTTTCTTT. Encoded protein: CATSREALMNTEAFF.

The chain combines TRBV4-3 with TRBJ1-2; TRBD1 aligns across 7 bases. The CDR3 extends over 15 amino acids. Germline CDR1 is LGHNA and CDR2 is YSLEER. J gave up 3 bases and V 1 base, and 5 bases lay outside the gene matches. This CDR3 is CASSQGTGPYYGYTF. The CDR3 nucleotides read TGCGCCAGCAGCCAAGGGACAGGACCTTACTATGGCTACACCTTC.

The chain has TRBV5-1 and TRBJ2-5; D might be TRBD2 (6 bases). V lost 4 bases, J lost 4 bases, and 17 bases lay in between. The V gene's germline CDR1 is SGHRS and CDR2 YFSETQ. The CDR3 consists of 15 residues. CDR3 in amino acids: CASSPFAGNGETQYF. CDR3 sequence (DNA): TGCGCCAGCAGCCCGTTTGCGGGAAACGGAGAGACCCAGTACTTC.

This chain links TRBV4-3 with TRBJ2-5, with 8 bases fitting TRBD1. The J call may be incorrect, as the DNA end agrees better with TRBJ2-7. The CDR3 has 15 residues. CDR1 is LGHNA, CDR2 YSLEER, per germline. The CDR3 DNA is TGCGCCAGCAGCCAAGGAGTGGGACAGGTCTACGAGCAGTACTTC. As protein: CASSQGVGQVYEQYF.

This chain connects TRBV10-2 to TRBJ2-7; no clear D. Germline V gene sequence: CDR1 WSHSY, CDR2 SAAADI. This CDR3 region has 13 residues. CDR3 sequence reads: CVTRPASSYEQYF. CDR3 in DNA: TGCGTAACGCGGCCAGCAAGCTCCTACGAGCAGTACTTC.

V is TRBV11-3 and J is TRBJ1-6; a possible D gene is TRBD1 (5 bases). V was cut by 4 bases and J by 9 bases, with 7 bases left in between. Germline CDR1 reads SGHNT; CDR2 reads YENEEA. The CDR3 extends over 12 amino acids. CDR3 nucleotides: TGTGCCAGCAGCTCCGACAGTTCACCCCTCCACTTT. Amino acid sequence: CASSSDSSPLHF.